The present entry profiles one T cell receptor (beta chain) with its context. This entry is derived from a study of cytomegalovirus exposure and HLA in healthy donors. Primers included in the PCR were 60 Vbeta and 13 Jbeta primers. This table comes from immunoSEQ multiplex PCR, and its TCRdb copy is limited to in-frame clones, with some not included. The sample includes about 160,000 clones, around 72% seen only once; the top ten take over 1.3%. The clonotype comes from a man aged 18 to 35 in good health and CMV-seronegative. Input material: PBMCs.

The CDR3 nucleotides read TGTGCCAGTAGTTTCCTGGGGACAGGGGTAAACTACGAGCAGTACTTC. Protein: CASSFLGTGVNYEQYF. This rearrangement joins TRBV19 to TRBJ2-7; the match to TRBD1 covers 10 bases. The CDR3 loop spans 16 amino acids. V lost 5 bases, J lost 3 bases, and 10 bases stayed unmatched. Germline CDR1 LNHDA, CDR2 SQIVND (reference sequence).